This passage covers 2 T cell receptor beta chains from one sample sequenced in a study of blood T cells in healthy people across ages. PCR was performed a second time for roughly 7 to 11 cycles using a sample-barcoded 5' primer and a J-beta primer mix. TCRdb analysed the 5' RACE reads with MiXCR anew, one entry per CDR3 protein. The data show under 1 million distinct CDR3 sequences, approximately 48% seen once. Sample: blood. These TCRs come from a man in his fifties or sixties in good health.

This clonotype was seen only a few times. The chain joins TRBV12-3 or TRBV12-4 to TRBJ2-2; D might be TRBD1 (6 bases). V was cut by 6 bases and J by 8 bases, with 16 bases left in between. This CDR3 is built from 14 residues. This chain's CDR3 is CASSATGFSGELFF. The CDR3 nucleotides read TGTGCCAGCAGCGCAACAGGGTTCTCTGGGGAGCTGTTTTTT.

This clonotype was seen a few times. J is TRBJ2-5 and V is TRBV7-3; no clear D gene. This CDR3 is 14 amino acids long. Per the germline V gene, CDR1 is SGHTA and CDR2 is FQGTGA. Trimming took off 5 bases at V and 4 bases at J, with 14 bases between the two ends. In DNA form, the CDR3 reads TGTGCCAGCAGCCCCACTTCTTATACAGAGACCCAGTACTTC. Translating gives CASSPTSYTETQYF.